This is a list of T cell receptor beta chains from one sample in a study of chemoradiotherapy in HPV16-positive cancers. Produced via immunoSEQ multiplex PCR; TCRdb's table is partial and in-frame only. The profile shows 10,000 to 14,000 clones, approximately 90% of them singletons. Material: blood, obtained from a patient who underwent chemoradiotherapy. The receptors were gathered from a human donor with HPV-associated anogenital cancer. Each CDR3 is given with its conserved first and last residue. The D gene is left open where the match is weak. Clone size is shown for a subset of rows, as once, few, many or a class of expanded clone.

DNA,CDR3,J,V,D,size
TGCGCCAGCAGCTTGGGGCGGGACCGTTCCGAGACCCAGTACTTC,CASSLGRDRSETQYF,TRBJ2-5,TRBV5-1,NA,NA
TGTGCCACCTCGACAAAGGCCCGCCACACTGAAGCTTTCTTT,CATSTKARHTEAFF,TRBJ1-1,TRBV28,NA,NA
TGTGCCAGCGCCGGGACAGGAGCCGAAAAACTGTTTTTT,CASAGTGAEKLFF,TRBJ1-4,TRBV19,TRBD1,NA
TGTGCCAGCAGCCTCTCGGGGACCACTGAAGCTTTCTTT,CASSLSGTTEAFF,TRBJ1-1,TRBV7-6,NA,NA
TGTGCCAGCAGCTTCCCCCAGGCCAGGGCCTCTGAAGCTTTCTTT,CASSFPQARASEAFF,TRBJ1-1,TRBV7-9,NA,NA
TGCGCCACCGGACCGGGACAGGCGCCTCCCCCCTACGAGCAGTACTTC,CATGPGQAPPPYEQYF,TRBJ2-7,TRBV10-1,TRBD1,NA
TGTGCCAGCAGCCCCCGGACAGGAGCCGCTCCTAGGGACTATGGCTACACCTTC,CASSPRTGAAPRDYGYTF,TRBJ1-2,TRBV9,TRBD1,NA
TGCAGCGCCGAAGACATTGGCGGTGTGAACACTGAAGCTTTCTTT,CSAEDIGGVNTEAFF,TRBJ1-1,TRBV29-1,NA,few
TGTGCCAGCAGTCCTAACGACTACGAGCAGTACTTC,CASSPNDYEQYF,TRBJ2-7,TRBV6-6,NA,NA
TGTGCCAGCAGCCTCGGGTTCGGATATAATTCACCCCTCCACTTT,CASSLGFGYNSPLHF,TRBJ1-6,TRBV27,NA,NA
TGTGCCAGTAGTATGCGGGGACTAGCCCGCACAGATACGCAGTATTTT,CASSMRGLARTDTQYF,TRBJ2-3,TRBV19,TRBD2,NA
TGTGCCAGCAGTTTCAGGGGGGTAAATCAGCCCCAGCATTTT,CASSFRGVNQPQHF,TRBJ1-5,TRBV6-5,TRBD1,NA
TGTGCCAGCTCACCACCGGTAGTTACTGAAGCTTTCTTT,CASSPPVVTEAFF,TRBJ1-1,TRBV18,NA,NA
TGTGCCAGCAGCTTGCCAATCGGTTATTTAGTTGGCTACACCTTC,CASSLPIGYLVGYTF,TRBJ1-2,TRBV7-2,NA,NA
TGTGCCAGCAGTTCGAACCCCAGTGGTGGCTACACCTTC,CASSSNPSGGYTF,TRBJ1-2,TRBV6-1,NA,NA
TGTGCCAGCAGTTCAAGAGGACAGTGGGGGTTAAAAGATACGCAGTATTTT,CASSSRGQWGLKDTQYF,TRBJ2-3,TRBV7-9,NA,once
TGTGCCAGCAGCTTCCGCGGGGCCGGCGCTGAAGCTTTCTTT,CASSFRGAGAEAFF,TRBJ1-1,TRBV7-8,NA,NA
TGTGCCAGCAGCTTTTATAGGGGGGTGAGCACTGAAGCTTTCTTT,CASSFYRGVSTEAFF,TRBJ1-1,TRBV7-4,NA,few
TGTGCCAGCAGCTTATTGAGGAACACTGAAGCTTTCTTT,CASSLLRNTEAFF,TRBJ1-1,TRBV7-3,NA,NA